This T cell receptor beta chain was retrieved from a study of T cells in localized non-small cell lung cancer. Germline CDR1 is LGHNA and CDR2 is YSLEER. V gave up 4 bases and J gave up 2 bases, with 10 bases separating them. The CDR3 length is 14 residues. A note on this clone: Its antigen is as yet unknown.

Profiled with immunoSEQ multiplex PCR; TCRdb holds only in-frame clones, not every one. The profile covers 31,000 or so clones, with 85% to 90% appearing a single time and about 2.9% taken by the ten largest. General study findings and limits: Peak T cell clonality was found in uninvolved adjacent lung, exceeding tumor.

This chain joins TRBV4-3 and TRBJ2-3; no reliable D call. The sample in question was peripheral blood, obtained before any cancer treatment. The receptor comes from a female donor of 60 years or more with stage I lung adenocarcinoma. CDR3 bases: TGCGCCAGCAGCCTAGGGATTTTCACAGATACGCAGTATTTT. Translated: CASSLGIFTDTQYF.